This passage covers 14 T cell receptor beta chains from one sample sequenced in a study of blood T cell repertoires in COVID-19 (dated by TCRdb to 2018 to 2020). Library preparation was by the immunoSEQ multiplex PCR assay. TCRdb stores this immuneACCESS table with in-frame sequences only. Part of the clones is absent; in the studies checked, under half of the shortfall reflects unresolved V genes, and no reason is known for the rest. The sample has around 100,000 clones on record, approximately 84% of them singletons. The top ten hold 20% to 25% of the sample. Sequenced material: peripheral blood. These receptors were obtained from a human donor in a cohort sampled during active COVID-19.

This clone has just a few counts. The chain joins TRBV2 to TRBJ1-3, with D possibly matching TRBD1 (5 bases). Germline CDR1 SNHLY, CDR2 FYNNEI. CDR3 length equals 16 residues. The germline V and J ends were trimmed by 0 bases and 3 bases, with 12 bases remaining between them. The CDR3 region has the DNA TGTGCCAGCAGTGAAGCCGGGACTGTGAATGGAAACACCATATATTTT. It codes for CASSEAGTVNGNTIYF.

This rearrangement joins TRBV10-1 to TRBJ1-1; 8 bases align to TRBD1. The germline gives CDR1 WNHNN, CDR2 SYGVQD (reference sequence). The CDR3 has 15 amino acids. The ends lost 5 bases at V and 1 base at J; junction bases unmatched: 6. The CDR3 loop is CASSPKTGANTEAFF. The CDR3 nucleotides are TGCGCCAGCAGTCCAAAGACAGGGGCGAACACTGAAGCTTTCTTT.

V and J are TRBV6-6 and TRBJ1-1, with D possibly TRBD1 on 5 matching bases. V lost 0 bases and J 6 bases, leaving 5 bases between the germline ends. CDR1 MNHNY and CDR2 SVGAGI come from the germline V gene (reference sequence). The CDR3 extends over 12 amino acids. DNA for the CDR3: TGTGCCAGCAGTTACTCGACAGCTGAAGCTTTCTTT. Translation: CASSYSTAEAFF.

This chain joins TRBV3-1 (or the pseudogene TRBV3-2) and TRBJ2-7; 13 nucleotides match TRBD2. The CDR3 extends over 16 amino acids. J gave up 6 bases and V 1 base, and 6 bases lay outside the gene matches. The germline CDR1 and CDR2 sequences are LGHDT and YNNKEL (reference sequence). DNA for the CDR3: TGTGCCAGCAGCCAAGCTGGGACTAGCGGGAACGGCGAGCAGTACTTC. Protein: CASSQAGTSGNGEQYF.

This sequence joins TRBV28 and TRBJ1-5; D is undetermined. CDR3 size: 12 residues. Trimming removed 6 bases from V and 4 bases from J, with 7 bases in between. The V gene's germline CDR1 is MDHEN and CDR2 SYDVKM. The CDR3 reads CASRTSNQPQHF. CDR3 sequence (DNA): TGTGCCAGCAGAACTAGTAATCAGCCCCAGCATTTT.

The table lists this clone with a count of one. CDR3 region: CATSRDQGTGGSNEKLFF. The DNA of the CDR3 is TGTGCCACCAGCAGAGATCAAGGGACGGGGGGCTCTAATGAAAAACTGTTTTTT. The chain couples TRBV15 to TRBJ1-4; tentatively, D is TRBD1 (6 bases). Trimming removed 0 bases from V and 3 bases from J, with 17 bases in between. Germline V gene data show CDR1 as LNHNV and CDR2 as YYDKDF (reference sequence). The CDR3 runs to 18 residues. Full variable domain (outside the CDR3, taken from reference TRBV15 and TRBJ1-4): DAMVIQNPRYQVTQFGKPVTLSCSQTLNHNVMYWYQQKSSQAPKLLFHYYDKDFNNEADTPDNFQSRRPNTSFCFLDIRSPGLGDTAMYLCATSRDQGTGGSNEKLFFGSGTQLSVL.

CDR3 in amino acids: CASSTRDRGLKTGELFF. Written as DNA, the CDR3 is TGTGCCAGTAGTACCCGGGACAGGGGGTTGAAAACCGGGGAGCTGTTTTTT. The rearrangement joins TRBV19 to TRBJ2-2; the match to TRBD1 covers 11 bases. The CDR3 totals 17 residues. With 4 bases clipped from V and 5 bases from J, the junction kept 9 bases outside the gene matches. The germline V gene has CDR1 LNHDA and CDR2 SQIVND (reference sequence).

The gene calls are TRBV28 and TRBJ2-7; 9 nucleotides align to TRBD2. Germline CDR1 and CDR2: MDHEN and SYDVKM. This CDR3 comprises 15 residues. The V segment lost 2 bases and the J segment 6 bases; nucleotides outside the gene matches: 8. Here the CDR3 DNA reads TGTGCCAGCAGTTTAAGGGGACTAGCTACCTCCGAGCAGTACTTC. Translated: CASSLRGLATSEQYF.

The chain uses TRBV10-3 and TRBJ1-1, with TRBD1 matching over 8 bases. Germline CDR1 reads ENHRY; CDR2 reads SYGVKD. Unmatched junction bases numbered 6, after V lost 5 bases and J lost 4 bases. This CDR3 comprises 14 residues. The chain's CDR3 is CAISPQGAGTEAFF. The CDR3 nucleotides read TGTGCCATCAGTCCCCAGGGGGCGGGCACTGAAGCTTTCTTT.

The J gene is TRBJ2-1, the V gene TRBV5-1; a possible D gene is TRBD1 (5 bases). The V and J ends lost 6 bases and 4 bases respectively, with 14 bases between them. Germline CDR1 reads SGHRS; CDR2 reads YFSETQ. The CDR3 consists of 14 residues. Here the CDR3 reads CASTQGVLYNEQFF. The CDR3 nucleotides are TGCGCCAGCACCCAAGGGGTACTTTACAATGAGCAGTTCTTC.

The gene calls are TRBV23-1 and TRBJ1-3, with D uncertain. TRBV23-1 is recorded as an ORF, its role being uncertain. The germline V and J ends were trimmed by 3 bases and 0 bases, with 12 bases remaining between them. The CDR3 totals 16 residues. The CDR3 nucleotides read TGCGCCAGCAGTCATAGCCCTAGTGGCTCTGGAAACACCATATATTTT. Translation gives CASSHSPSGSGNTIYF.

The chain joins TRBV6-5 to TRBJ1-2; D might be TRBD1 (6 bases). V lost 0 bases and J lost 2, with 7 bases in between. Germline V lookup: CDR1 MNHEY, CDR2 SVGAGI. The CDR3 contains 14 residues. In DNA, the CDR3 is TGTGCCAGCAGTTACTCGACAGGAAACTATGGCTACACCTTC. It translates to CASSYSTGNYGYTF.

A single count supports this clone. This chain joins TRBV6-2 or TRBV6-3 and TRBJ2-1; TRBD1 is a possible D gene (6 bases). From germline, CDR1 is MNHEY and CDR2 SVGEGT. The germline V and J ends were trimmed by 3 bases and 10 bases, with 7 bases remaining between them. The CDR3 is 11 residues long. The chain's CDR3 is CASSYGTEQFF. CDR3 bases: TGTGCCAGCAGTTATGGGACAGAGCAGTTCTTC.

This chain links TRBV28 with TRBJ2-7; perhaps TRBD1 as D (5 bases). Germline values: CDR1 MDHEN, CDR2 SYDVKM. V was clipped by 4 bases and J by 3 bases, with 13 bases between them. The length of the CDR3 is 14 residues. CDR3 sequence reads: CASSYPGPNYEQYF. In DNA, the CDR3 is TGTGCCAGCAGTTACCCAGGGCCAAACTACGAGCAGTACTTC.